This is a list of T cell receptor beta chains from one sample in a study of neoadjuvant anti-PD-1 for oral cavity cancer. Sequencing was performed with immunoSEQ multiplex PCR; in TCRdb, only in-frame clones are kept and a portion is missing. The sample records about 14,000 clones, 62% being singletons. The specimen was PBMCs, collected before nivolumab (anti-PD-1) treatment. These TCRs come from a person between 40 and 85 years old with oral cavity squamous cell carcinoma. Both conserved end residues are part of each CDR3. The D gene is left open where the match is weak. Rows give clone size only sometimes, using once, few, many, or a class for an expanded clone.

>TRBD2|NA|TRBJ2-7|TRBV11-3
TGTGCCAGCAGCTCCCGGGGGGAGGACTACGAGCAGTACTTC
CASSSRGEDYEQYF
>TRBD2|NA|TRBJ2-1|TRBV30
TGTGCCTGGAGTGAATTAGCGGGGACCTACAATGAGCAGTTCTTC
CAWSELAGTYNEQFF
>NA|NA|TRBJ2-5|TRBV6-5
TGTGCCAGCAGTTACTCGCAGGGTTGGGAGACCCAGTACTTC
CASSYSQGWETQYF
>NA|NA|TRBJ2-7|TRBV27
TGTGCCAGCAGTTTATCGTCGACCTACGAGCAGTACTTC
CASSLSSTYEQYF
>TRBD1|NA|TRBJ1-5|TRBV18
TGTGCCAGCTCATCCCAGGGGGCAAACCAGCCCCAGCATTTT
CASSSQGANQPQHF
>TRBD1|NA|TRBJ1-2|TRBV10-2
TGCGCCAGCAGTGACCCTCCTGGGACAGGACCCTATGGCTACACCTTC
CASSDPPGTGPYGYTF
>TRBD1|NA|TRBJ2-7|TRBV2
TGTGCCAGCAGTGAAACACAGGGGGCTTACGAGCAGTACTTC
CASSETQGAYEQYF
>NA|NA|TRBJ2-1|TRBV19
TGTGCCAGTAGTCCTTCCTACAATGAGCAGTTCTTC
CASSPSYNEQFF
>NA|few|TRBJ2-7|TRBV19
TGTGCCAGTACACCACGGCCCCCCTACGAGCAGTACTTC
CASTPRPPYEQYF
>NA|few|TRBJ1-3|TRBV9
TGTGCCAGCAGCGCCCTTATGAAAAGCTCTGGAAACACCATATATTTT
CASSALMKSSGNTIYF
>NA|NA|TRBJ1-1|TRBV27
TGTGCCAGCAGTTTAACTGGGGGGTGGAAAGCTTTCTTT
CASSLTGGWKAFF
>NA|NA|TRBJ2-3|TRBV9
TGTGCCAGCAGCGTAGTCACCGGGGACTTTCCCGCCACAGATACGCAGTATTTT
CASSVVTGDFPATDTQYF
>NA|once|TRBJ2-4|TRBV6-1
TGTGCCAGCACCCTTTACGAGGGCCCCAAAAACATTCAGTACTTC
CASTLYEGPKNIQYF
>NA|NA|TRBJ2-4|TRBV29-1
TGCAGCGTTGCCAGGGGAAATAAAAACATTCAGTACTTC
CSVARGNKNIQYF
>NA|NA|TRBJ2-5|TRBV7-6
TGTGCCAGCAGCTTAGGCAGGGCGGGGGAGACCCAGTACTTC
CASSLGRAGETQYF
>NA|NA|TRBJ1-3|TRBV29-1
TGCAGCGCGTTACTACAGGGATATGGAAACACCATATATTTT
CSALLQGYGNTIYF
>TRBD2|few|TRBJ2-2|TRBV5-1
TGCGCCAGCAGCCCGGAACTAGCGGGAGGGGTCGGGGAGCTGTTTTTT
CASSPELAGGVGELFF
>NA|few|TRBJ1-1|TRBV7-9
TGTGCCAGCAGCTTACGAGACCTTAACACTGAAGCTTTCTTT
CASSLRDLNTEAFF
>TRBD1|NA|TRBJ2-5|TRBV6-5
TGTGCCAGCAGTTCAGACAGGGGACGTCGAGAGACCCAGTACTTC
CASSSDRGRRETQYF
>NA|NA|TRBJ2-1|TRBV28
TGTGCCAGCAGTCCCGGAGGGGGTTGGGGGGGTGAGCAGTTCTTC
CASSPGGGWGGEQFF
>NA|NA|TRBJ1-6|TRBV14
TGTGCCAGCAGCCAAGGCCGGAGGGCAGGGATTAATTCACCCCTCCACTTT
CASSQGRRAGINSPLHF
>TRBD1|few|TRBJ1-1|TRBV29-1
TGCAGCGCGGGACAGGGGGGTGGAGGGAACACTGAAGCTTTCTTT
CSAGQGGGGNTEAFF
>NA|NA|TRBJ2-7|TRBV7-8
TGTGCCAGCAGCCGGGCTTCCTACGAGCAGTACTTC
CASSRASYEQYF
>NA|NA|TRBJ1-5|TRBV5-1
TGCGCCAGCAGATTACAGGTCAATCAGCCCCAGCATTTT
CASRLQVNQPQHF
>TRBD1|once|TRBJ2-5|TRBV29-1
TGCAGCGTAGCTAACAGGGGAAGGGGAGAGACCCAGTACTTC
CSVANRGRGETQYF
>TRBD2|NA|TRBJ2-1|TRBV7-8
TGTGCCAGCAGCTTAGCGGGGGGGAACAATGAGCAGTTCTTC
CASSLAGGNNEQFF
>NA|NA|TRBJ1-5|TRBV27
TGTGCCAGCAGTTTAAACAGTTTTAGCAATCAGCCCCAGCATTTT
CASSLNSFSNQPQHF
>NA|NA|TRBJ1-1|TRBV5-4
TGTGCCAGCAGCTCCACGACGGCCACTGAAGCTTTCTTT
CASSSTTATEAFF
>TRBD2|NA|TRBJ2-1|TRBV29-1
TGCAGCGTTGGAATAGCGGGGGGCACGGATGAGCAGTTCTTC
CSVGIAGGTDEQFF
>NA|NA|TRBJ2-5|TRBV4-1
TGCGCCAGCAGCCAAGGACAGACACAAGAAGAGACCCAGTACTTC
CASSQGQTQEETQYF
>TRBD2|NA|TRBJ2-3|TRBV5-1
TGCGCCAGCAGCTTTGGGCGGGGGGGCCAAGATACGCAGTATTTT
CASSFGRGGQDTQYF
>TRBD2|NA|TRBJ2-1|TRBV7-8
TGTGCCAGCAGCTCCCTCGGCGGGGGAAATGAGCAGTTCTTC
CASSSLGGGNEQFF
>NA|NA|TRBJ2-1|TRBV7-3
TGTGCCAGCAGCTCGGGACCCCTCAATGAGCAGTTCTTC
CASSSGPLNEQFF
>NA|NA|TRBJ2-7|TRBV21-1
TGTGCCAGCAGGAAAAAAGTAGGGACCTACGAGCAGTACTTC
CASRKKVGTYEQYF
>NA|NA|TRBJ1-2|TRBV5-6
TGTGCCAGCAGCTTGCGGGACGGGGGCCGTACTAACTATGGCTACACCTTC
CASSLRDGGRTNYGYTF
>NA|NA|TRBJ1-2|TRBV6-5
TGTGCCAGCAGTTATGGGCCGGCGGGCTACACCTTC
CASSYGPAGYTF
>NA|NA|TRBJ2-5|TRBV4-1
TGCGCCAGCAGCCAAGATGGGGCGGGAACAGAGACCCAGTACTTC
CASSQDGAGTETQYF
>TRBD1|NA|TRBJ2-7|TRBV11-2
TGTGCCAGCAGCTTAGAAGTACAGGGGTACGAGCAGTACTTC
CASSLEVQGYEQYF
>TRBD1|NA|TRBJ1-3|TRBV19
TGTGCCGCCCGGGACAGTTCTGGAAACACCATATATTTT
CAARDSSGNTIYF
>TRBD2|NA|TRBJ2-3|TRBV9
TGTGCCAGCAGCGAACTAGCGGGAGCGGGGGATACGCAGTATTTT
CASSELAGAGDTQYF
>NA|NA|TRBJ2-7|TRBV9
TGTGCCAGCAGCGGGGGCTCCCGCATCATCAGCGAGCAGTACTTC
CASSGGSRIISEQYF